This T cell receptor beta chain appears in the sequencing data of a study of graft-versus-host responses after intestinal transplantation. About the study: Multivisceral, liver-intestinal, or isolated intestinal grafts went to recipients. Every one of the recipients received anti-thymocyte globulin induction and afterwards took tacrolimus and steroids for approximately 3 years. Overall study findings and caveats: GvH clones were found in recipient marrow; some appeared first in ileum or blood. Allografts of patients with graft-donor T cell macrochimerism showed high graft-versus-host to host-versus-graft clone ratios.

Repertoires were generated with immunoSEQ multiplex PCR, while TCRdb's copy carries only in-frame clones and drops some. There are over 100,000 clones in the sample; about 88% occur only once, and approximately 0.97% lies in the top ten. As regards this clone: Its antigen is not known.

CDR3 size: 14 residues. The chain has TRBV21-1 and TRBJ2-7; no check of the table's D call, TRBD1, against the DNA was made. TRBV21-1 represents a pseudogene. This sequence originates from a human donor who received an intestinal transplant. The input for sequencing was unstimulated CD4+ T cells sorted from spleen or lymph node cells, taken before intestinal transplant. CDR3 protein: CASSKQGHGHEQYF. The CDR3 DNA reads TGTGCCAGCAGCAAACAAGGACACGGCCACGAGCAGTACTTC.